A single sample is the source of the 29 T cell receptor beta chains below, sequenced in a study of shared clonotypes between healthy human individuals. Using immunoSEQ multiplex PCR, the repertoire was profiled, and TCRdb retains in-frame clones only, with some absent. The data hold about 490,000 clones, with around 80% observed a single time. Source material: PBMCs. Receptors were obtained from a woman aged 40 to 50 in good health. Some clones in this sample may be carry-over from other donors' samples.

This clone was observed many times. This specimen includes other DNA sequences encoding the same CDR3. This sequence joins TRBV7-3 and TRBJ2-2; D not resolved. Germline loops: CDR1 SGHTA, CDR2 FQGTGA. V gave up 2 bases and J gave up 4 bases, with 8 bases separating them. The length of the CDR3 is 14 residues. This chain's CDR3 is CASSLGLSTGELFF. CDR3 DNA sequence: TGTGCCAGCAGCTTAGGCCTCTCCACCGGGGAGCTGTTTTTT.

This clone appeared many times. This same CDR3 is encoded by further DNA sequences in the sample. The chain employs TRBV20-1 and TRBJ1-2, with unresolved D. The V end lost 6 bases, the J end lost 5 bases, and 10 bases lay between the germline ends. The germline gives CDR1 DFQATT, CDR2 SNEGSKA (reference sequence). The CDR3 runs 11 residues. CDR3 DNA sequence: TGCAGTGCGCAGGAACGTTATGGCTACACCTTC. It yields the protein CSAQERYGYTF.

The chain couples TRBV19 to TRBJ2-7; 9 bases match TRBD2. V was pared by 7 bases and J by 6 bases, with 10 bases of the junction left unmatched. Germline V gives CDR1 LNHDA, CDR2 SQIVND (reference sequence). This CDR3 has 14 residues. CDR3 DNA: TGTGCCAGTACCCCGGGACTAGCATCGGGCGAGCAGTACTTC. This encodes CASTPGLASGEQYF.

The chain links TRBV15 to TRBJ1-1; 7 positions agree with TRBD1. The ends lost 3 bases at V and 10 bases at J; junction bases unmatched: 5. Germline CDR1 is LNHNV and CDR2 is YYDKDF (reference sequence). The CDR3 loop spans 12 amino acids. CDR3 amino acids: CATSSTGDRAFF. The CDR3 DNA sequence: TGTGCCACCAGCAGCACAGGGGACCGAGCTTTCTTT. The full variable domain, rest sourced from reference TRBV15 and TRBJ1-1, is DAMVIQNPRYQVTQFGKPVTLSCSQTLNHNVMYWYQQKSSQAPKLLFHYYDKDFNNEADTPDNFQSRRPNTSFCFLDIRSPGLGDTAMYLCATSSTGDRAFFGQGTRLTVV.

J is TRBJ1-3 and V is TRBV7-9; possibly TRBD1 for D (6 bases). V lost 6 bases to trimming and J lost 4 bases, with 16 bases between them. The CDR3 is 15 amino acids. Germline lookup yields CDR1 SEHNR and CDR2 FQNEAQ (reference sequence). The CDR3 loop reads CASSSQGGEGNTIYF. The CDR3 nucleotides are TGTGCCAGCAGTTCACAGGGCGGCGAAGGAAACACCATATATTTT.

This chain links TRBV15 with TRBJ2-6; a possible D gene is TRBD2 (5 bases). V shed 2 bases and J shed 0 bases, with 11 bases lying between them. The CDR3 loop spans 17 amino acids. CDR1 is LNHNV, CDR2 YYDKDF, per germline (reference sequence). In DNA, the CDR3 is TGTGCCACCAGCAGACCTTCGGGGTTCTCTGGGGCCAACGTCCTGACTTTC. The encoded protein is CATSRPSGFSGANVLTF.

The gene calls are TRBV4-3 and TRBJ1-1; TRBD1 matches 9 bases. V shed 3 bases, J shed 3 bases, and the junction held 8 bases outside the gene matches. The CDR3 is 16 amino acids. Germline V lookup: CDR1 LGHNA, CDR2 YSLEER. The CDR3 spells CASSQGTGSRYTEAFF. The CDR3 nucleotides read TGCGCCAGCAGCCAGGGGACAGGGTCTCGGTACACTGAAGCTTTCTTT.

The V and J genes are TRBV4-3 and TRBJ2-6, with 7 positions matching TRBD1. V dropped 4 bases and J dropped 0; count of bases not matched to a gene: 12. Germline V lookup: CDR1 LGHNA, CDR2 YSLEER. This CDR3 comprises 19 residues. The CDR3 here is CASSRASGQLSSGANVLTF. CDR3 nucleotides: TGCGCCAGCAGCCGGGCGTCGGGACAGCTGAGCTCTGGGGCCAACGTCCTGACTTTC.

The chain couples TRBV28 to TRBJ2-1, with 9 bases matching TRBD1. Germline V lookup: CDR1 MDHEN, CDR2 SYDVKM. Trimming cost V 4 bases and J 4 bases; bases outside gene matches: 8. The CDR3 loop spans 16 amino acids. The CDR3 spells CASSSFGTGKYNEQFF. CDR3 nucleotide sequence: TGTGCCAGCAGTTCATTCGGGACAGGGAAATACAATGAGCAGTTCTTC.

V is TRBV27 and J is TRBJ2-7; 8 bases fit TRBD2. The junction had 14 bases not matched to a gene; V was cut back by 7 bases and J by 6 bases. Germline V CDR1 and CDR2: MNHEY, SMNVEV (reference sequence). The length of the CDR3 is 15 residues. This CDR3 reads CASTVLGGVGSEQYF. The CDR3 DNA reads as TGTGCCAGCACCGTACTCGGGGGGGTCGGTAGCGAGCAGTACTTC.

The gene calls are TRBV11-3 and TRBJ2-3; D unresolved. The V end was cut by 0 bases, the J end by 2 bases, with 9 bases between. The CDR3 totals 15 residues. CDR1 and CDR2 from the germline V gene are SGHNT and YENEEA. The chain's CDR3 is CASSLDGSVTDTQYF. The CDR3 region has the DNA TGTGCCAGCAGCTTAGATGGGTCTGTCACAGATACGCAGTATTTT.

The chain recombines TRBV30 with TRBJ2-7; TRBD1 aligns across 8 bases. J gave up 3 bases and V 5 bases, and 6 bases lay outside the gene matches. The CDR3 totals 13 residues. CDR1 is GTSNPN and CDR2 is SVGIG in the germline V gene (reference sequence). CDR3 DNA: TGTGCCTGGGGACCCGACAGGGGCTACGAGCAGTACTTC. It codes for CAWGPDRGYEQYF.

V usage is TRBV5-6 and J usage is TRBJ2-7; 9 nucleotides line up with TRBD2. The ends lost 0 bases at V and 2 bases at J; junction bases unmatched: 0. CDR3 length: 14 amino acids. Per germline, CDR1 SGHDT and CDR2 YYEEEE. CDR3 amino acids: CASSLGTSAYEQYF. The CDR3 DNA sequence: TGTGCCAGCAGCTTGGGGACTAGCGCCTACGAGCAGTACTTC. Looking up the rest from reference TRBV5-6 and TRBJ2-7 gives the full variable domain: DAGVTQSPTHLIKTRGQQVTLRCSPKSGHDTVSWYQQALGQGPQFIFQYYEEEERQRGNFPDRFSGHQFPNYSSELNVNALLLGDSALYLCASSLGTSAYEQYFGPGTRLTVT.

CDR3 DNA: TGTGCCAGCCATACTAGCGGAAACTACAATGAGCAGTTCTTC. Encoded protein: CASHTSGNYNEQFF. This rearrangement joins TRBV2 to TRBJ2-1; 8 nucleotides agree with TRBD2. V trimming: 8 bases; J trimming: 3 bases; junction bases outside the gene matches: 6. CDR1 and CDR2 (germline): SNHLY, FYNNEI. CDR3 length: 14 amino acids.

V and J are TRBV29-1 and TRBJ2-3; D gene unclear. In germline, CDR1 is SQVTM, CDR2 ANQGSEA. Trimming took off 3 bases at V and 1 base at J, with 17 bases between the two ends. The CDR3 length is 16 residues. CDR3 coding DNA: TGCAGCGTTGACTCCCGAAATCGAGGAGGCACAGATACGCAGTATTTT. Amino acids: CSVDSRNRGGTDTQYF.

This CDR3 is CASSYLAGGETQYF. The DNA for the CDR3 is TGTGCCAGCAGCTATTTAGCGGGAGGGGAGACCCAGTACTTC. This chain connects TRBV11-2 to TRBJ2-5; 11 nucleotides agree with TRBD2. The germline V gene encodes CDR1 SGHAT and CDR2 FQNNGV. This CDR3 is 14 amino acids long. V lost 4 bases to trimming and J lost 5 bases; unmatched junction nucleotides: 3. The full variable domain, with the rest looked up from reference TRBV11-2 and TRBJ2-5, is EAGVAQSPRYKIIEKRQSVAFWCNPISGHATLYWYQQILGQGPKLLIQFQNNGVVDDSQLPKDRFSAERLKGVDSTLKIQPAKLEDSAVYLCASSYLAGGETQYFGPGTRLLVL.

This clone was seen just once. This clone may be a read error of a much larger clone one base away. The same CDR3 arises from other DNA sequences in this sample as well. The chain has TRBV11-1 and TRBJ2-5; D unclear. The V gene's germline CDR1 is SGHAT and CDR2 FQDESV (reference sequence). The CDR3 is made up of 13 amino acids. V lost 5 bases and J lost 5, with 12 bases in between. CDR3 nucleotides: TGTGCCAGCAGCCTCGGAGTTGCGGAGACCCAGTACTTC. Encoded protein: CASSLGVAETQYF.

V gene TRBV10-2 combines with J gene TRBJ1-1; D is perhaps TRBD1 (5 bases). The V gene lost 2 bases and the J gene lost 6 bases, with 16 bases spanning the gap. Germline V gene lookup returns CDR1 WSHSY and CDR2 SAAADI. This CDR3 spans 15 amino acids. CDR3 in amino acids: CASSEHSTWGAEAFF. CDR3 in DNA: TGCGCCAGCAGTGAGCACTCGACCTGGGGCGCTGAAGCTTTCTTT.

The sample holds one count of this clone. This chain uses TRBV28 with TRBJ2-2; D is unresolved. Germline-derived CDR1 and CDR2 are MDHEN and SYDVKM. Deletions cut 3 bases from V and 7 bases from J, with 6 bases between. The CDR3 is 12 residues long. The CDR3 DNA reads TGTGCCAGCAGTTTGCGGTTCGGGGAGCTGTTTTTT. Residues: CASSLRFGELFF.

This sequence joins TRBV7-2 and TRBJ1-3; TRBD1 might be the D (6 bases). From germline, CDR1 is SGHTA and CDR2 FQGNSA. The V end was cut by 7 bases, the J end by 0 bases, with 13 bases between. This CDR3 spans 15 amino acids. The CDR3 bases are TGTGCCAGCAACAGACAGGCCAGCTCTGGAAACACCATATATTTT. Translating gives CASNRQASSGNTIYF.

The rearrangement uses TRBV9 and TRBJ2-1; D unresolved. CDR1 is SGDLS, CDR2 YYNGEE, per germline. The CDR3 contains 14 residues. V was pared by 0 bases and J by 0 bases, with 4 bases between. The CDR3 nucleotides are TGTGCCAGCAGCGTAGTGGGCTCCTACAATGAGCAGTTCTTC. Translating it yields CASSVVGSYNEQFF.

Worth noting for this clone: This sequence is one base from a far larger clone and is likely a read error. The J gene is TRBJ2-1, the V gene TRBV12-5; D is perhaps TRBD2 (6 bases). Germline-derived CDR1 and CDR2 are LGHNT and FRNRAP. The CDR3 runs 19 residues. Trimming took 2 bases from V and 9 from J, leaving 29 bases between them. CDR3 sequence reads: CASGLQGPRVGGDGGEQFF. The CDR3 nucleotides are TGTGCTAGTGGTTTGCAGGGACCCCGTGTTGGCGGAGACGGGGGTGAGCAGTTCTTC.

The rearrangement links TRBV6-6 to TRBJ1-2, with 8 positions matching TRBD1. The CDR3 runs to 13 residues. Germline-derived CDR1 and CDR2 are MNHNY and SVGAGI (reference sequence). Trimming took 8 bases from V and 3 from J; bases not matched to a gene: 5. The CDR3 region has the DNA TGTGCCAGCGGACAGGGAGCTGACTATGGCTACACCTTC. This gives the protein CASGQGADYGYTF.

The chain carries TRBV5-4 and TRBJ2-3, with D unresolved. V gave up 7 bases and J gave up 1 base, with 10 bases separating them. The CDR3 runs 13 residues. CDR1 is SGHNT and CDR2 is YYREEE in the germline V gene (reference sequence). Here the CDR3 reads CASSSWGTDTQYF. For the CDR3, the DNA is TGTGCCAGCTCCTCCTGGGGCACAGATACGCAGTATTTT.

The chain carries TRBV2 and TRBJ1-1, with D possibly being TRBD1 (6 bases). The germline V and J ends were trimmed by 7 bases and 1 base, with 10 bases remaining between them. The CDR3 runs 13 residues. Per germline, CDR1 SNHLY and CDR2 FYNNEI. The CDR3 spells CASTPDRNTEAFF. CDR3 DNA sequence: TGTGCCAGCACGCCGGACAGGAACACTGAAGCTTTCTTT.

In DNA form, the CDR3 reads TGTGCCAGCAGCCCTAGCGTTCAAGAGACCCAGTACTTC. Amino acid sequence: CASSPSVQETQYF. The J gene is TRBJ2-5, the V gene TRBV5-4, with D possibly matching TRBD2 (6 bases). CDR3 length: 13 residues. Trimming took 4 bases from V and 2 from J, leaving 9 bases between them. Germline CDR1 reads SGHNT; CDR2 reads YYREEE (reference sequence).

The chain carries TRBV6-5 and TRBJ2-7; D gene ambiguous. Per germline, CDR1 MNHEY and CDR2 SVGAGI. Trimming shortened V by 6 bases and J by 5 bases, and 20 bases separated the two germline ends. The CDR3 is made up of 15 amino acids. CDR3 region: CASSPAAESGHEQYF. The DNA of the CDR3 is TGTGCCAGCAGCCCCGCCGCCGAATCTGGCCACGAGCAGTACTTC.

This clone occurred a few times. The chain couples TRBV19 to TRBJ2-7; maybe TRBD1 (5 bases). The V and J ends lost 7 bases and 0 bases respectively, with 10 bases between them. CDR1 and CDR2 from the germline V gene are LNHDA and SQIVND (reference sequence). The CDR3 totals 13 residues. The CDR3 region has the DNA TGTGCCAGTAAGGCAGGGAACTCCTACGAGCAGTACTTC. Translation gives CASKAGNSYEQYF.

The chain couples TRBV11-3 to TRBJ2-1; tentatively, D is TRBD2 (5 bases). V gave up 5 bases and J gave up 6 bases, with 11 bases separating them. CDR1 is SGHNT, CDR2 YENEEA, per germline. The CDR3 length is 13 residues. In DNA form, the CDR3 reads TGTGCCAGCAGCCCGGGGATGACCAATGAGCAGTTCTTC. This encodes CASSPGMTNEQFF.